The TCR beta chain under discussion was sequenced for a study of T cells in Graves' hyperthyroidism and ophthalmopathy. This clonotype was observed at least ten times. Amplification yielded TCR beta CDR3 regions, with RNA transcripts as the source. RT-PCR in the first round (using the HTBI primer set) targeted the TCR CDR3. In TCRdb, the multiplex PCR reads were re-called with MiXCR into one record per CDR3 protein. The sample includes more than 300,000 distinct CDR3 sequences, around a sixth seen only once; the top ten take 35% to 50%. A Clinical Activity Score of at least 3, a NOSPECS grade of at least 4 and a duration under 3 months were recorded in the ophthalmopathy patients. Germline V gene lookup returns CDR1 SGHDN and CDR2 FVKESK. CDR3 length: 15 amino acids. The germline V and J ends were trimmed by 0 bases and 7 bases, with 15 bases remaining between them.

The chain recombines TRBV14 with TRBJ1-2; possible D gene TRBD1, 6 bases. The TCR originated in a young man with Graves' ophthalmopathy. Sequenced sample: blood. CDR3 DNA: TGTGCCAGCAGCCAAGATTACGCAGGGGTGGGTGGCTACACCTTC. Translating gives CASSQDYAGVGGYTF. Using reference TRBV14 and TRBJ1-2 for the parts outside the CDR3, the full variable domain is EAGVTQFPSHSVIEKGQTVTLRCDPISGHDNLYWYRRVMGKEIKFLLHFVKESKQDESGMPNNRFLAERTGGTYSTLKVQPAELEDSGVYFCASSQDYAGVGGYTFGSGTRLTVV.